This record concerns one T cell receptor beta chain sequence. The antigen is not known. The data derive from a study of Ad26.COV2.S vaccination and SARS-CoV-2 variants. Study as a whole: The donor belonged to the COV1001 Ad26.COV2.S trial arm.

The V gene end was trimmed by 2 bases and the J gene end by 4 bases; junction bases not matched to a gene: 7. The CDR3 has 15 amino acids. Germline loops: CDR1 LGHDT, CDR2 YNNKEL (reference sequence). Data came from immunoSEQ multiplex PCR; TCRdb stores just in-frame clones and leaves some out. The sample lists 350,000 to 400,000 clones; about nine tenths were seen once. General observations from the study: Estimates derived from TCR breadth and depth analyses may have underestimated total T cell responses. While placebo recipients had lower spike-specific TCR breadth, vaccine recipients had more.

Noted treatment: some 20 received Ad26.COV2.S at low or high dose, single or two shots; 5 received placebo; per-sample allocation not given. Vaccine and placebo recipients were sampled on day 63 after the first injection. An Ad26 vector expressing Wuhan-strain SARS-CoV-2 spike constituted the vaccine. This chain uses TRBV3-1 (or the pseudogene TRBV3-2) with TRBJ1-1; TRBD1 matches 7 bases. The specimen comprised peripheral blood, sampled in a trial of Ad26.COV2.S vaccine versus placebo. This clonotype originated in a person aged 18-65 years who received the Ad26.COV2.S COVID-19 vaccine or a placebo. The CDR3 DNA is TGTGCCAGCAGCCAACTACAGGGGTTGGGCACTGAAGCTTTCTTT. This gives the protein CASSQLQGLGTEAFF.